The 26 T cell receptor beta chains listed next were all sequenced from one sample in a study of blood T cell repertoires in COVID-19. Sequenced by immunoSEQ multiplex PCR; TCRdb stores in-frame clones only, minus some. The sample shows 90,000 or so clones, 86% of them seen only once. The sequencing sample was made of peripheral blood. All receptors come from an elderly man with active or convalescent COVID-19.

This clone appeared a few times. The genes are TRBV19 and TRBJ2-5; the match to TRBD2 covers 14 bases. The junction had 6 bases not matched to a gene; V was cut back by 1 base and J by 5 bases. Germline CDR1 reads LNHDA; CDR2 reads SQIVND (reference sequence). The CDR3 is made up of 17 amino acids. The CDR3 DNA follows: TGTGCCAGTAGTATAGGAGGACTAGCGGGAGGTCTGGAGACCCAGTACTTC. This gives the protein CASSIGGLAGGLETQYF. Full variable domain (missing parts from reference TRBV19 and TRBJ2-5): DGGITQSPKYLFRKEGQNVTLSCEQNLNHDAMYWYRQDPGQGLRLIYYSQIVNDFQKGDIAEGYSVSREKKESFPLTVTSAQKNPTAFYLCASSIGGLAGGLETQYFGPGTRLLVL.

The rearrangement joins TRBV12-5 to TRBJ2-3; 7 positions agree with TRBD2. V trimming: 5 bases; J trimming: 8 bases; junction bases outside the gene matches: 13. Per germline, CDR1 LGHNT and CDR2 FRNRAP. The CDR3 loop spans 15 amino acids. Here the CDR3 reads CASGLQREPDFTQYF. The CDR3 nucleotides are TGTGCTAGTGGTCTTCAGCGGGAACCAGATTTTACGCAGTATTTT.

This chain joins TRBV27 and TRBJ1-5; 7 positions match TRBD1. The germline gives CDR1 MNHEY, CDR2 SMNVEV (reference sequence). Losses at the gene ends were 8 bases for V and 7 bases for J; bases not matched to a gene: 8. The CDR3 extends over 13 amino acids. CDR3 sequence (DNA): TGTGCCAGCTCGACAGGGTTGGGACAGCCCCAGCATTTT. Translated: CASSTGLGQPQHF.

V is TRBV4-1 and J is TRBJ1-3; no firm D call. The CDR3 contains 15 residues. V gave up 0 bases and J gave up 4 bases, with 10 bases separating them. In germline, CDR1 is MGHRA, CDR2 YSYEKL. The CDR3 nucleotides read TGCGCCAGCAGCCAAGAAGTGAGGGTAGGAAACACCATATATTTT. This codes for CASSQEVRVGNTIYF.

On this clone: This specimen includes other DNA sequences encoding the same CDR3. V is TRBV28 and J is TRBJ1-2; no reliable D call. The V gene lost 3 bases and the J gene lost 0 bases, with 5 bases spanning the gap. The CDR3 is 13 residues long. The germline CDR1 and CDR2 sequences are MDHEN and SYDVKM. The CDR3 sequence is CASSLGPNYGYTF. CDR3 bases: TGTGCCAGCAGTTTGGGCCCTAACTATGGCTACACCTTC.

In DNA, the CDR3 is TGTGCCAGCAGCCAAATTCCGGGACTAGTGGTTGTAGAGCAGTTCTTC. Translated: CASSQIPGLVVVEQFF. This chain connects TRBV7-4 to TRBJ2-1; the match to TRBD2 covers 8 bases. Germline CDR1 SGHVT, CDR2 SQSDAQ. V lost 5 bases to trimming and J lost 10 bases; unmatched junction nucleotides: 16. The CDR3 runs to 16 residues. Complete variable domain (other parts from reference TRBV7-4 and TRBJ2-1): GAGVSQSPRYKVAKRGRDVALRCDSISGHVTLYWYRQTLGQGSEVLTYSQSDAQRDKSGRPSGRFSAERPERSVSTLKIQRTEQGDSAVYLCASSQIPGLVVVEQFFGPGTRLTVL.

The chain recombines TRBV5-6 with TRBJ2-5; possible D gene TRBD2, 6 bases. CDR1 is SGHDT, CDR2 YYEEEE, per germline. The CDR3 totals 14 residues. The ends were cut back, 6 bases at V and 0 bases at J, with 12 bases in the middle. The CDR3 DNA reads as TGTGCCAGCACCATTGGGAGGAACCAAGAGACCCAGTACTTC. It yields the protein CASTIGRNQETQYF.

The rearrangement joins TRBV18 to TRBJ1-2; 7 nucleotides agree with TRBD1. The ends lost 3 bases at V and 2 bases at J; junction bases unmatched: 0. This CDR3 is built from 13 residues. The germline V gene has CDR1 KGHSH and CDR2 LQKENI. The CDR3 DNA reads TGTGCCAGCTCACCGGGACAGAACTATGGCTACACCTTC. Residues: CASSPGQNYGYTF.

V is TRBV4-3 and J is TRBJ2-3, with a weak D call TRBD2 (6 bases). The CDR3 runs 17 residues. The germline V gene has CDR1 LGHNA and CDR2 YSLEER. V lost 0 bases to trimming and J lost 4 bases, with 17 bases between them. CDR3 sequence reads: CASSQEGLAFGADTQYF. The CDR3 DNA follows: TGCGCCAGCAGCCAAGAAGGCCTAGCGTTCGGTGCAGATACGCAGTATTTT.

This clone was counted a single time. The CDR3 DNA reads as TGTGCCAGTAAAAAATTAAATACGCAGTATTTT. Translation: CASKKLNTQYF. The V call is TRBV19, the J call TRBJ2-3; D unresolved. Germline-derived CDR1 and CDR2 are LNHDA and SQIVND (reference sequence). V was clipped by 7 bases and J by 7 bases, with 9 bases between them. The CDR3 has 11 residues.

The V gene is TRBV7-2, the J gene TRBJ2-7; TRBD2 matches 8 bases. This CDR3 is 15 amino acids long. Per the germline V gene, CDR1 is SGHTA and CDR2 is FQGNSA. With V trimmed by 7 bases and J by 2 bases, 10 bases remained unmatched. The CDR3 DNA sequence: TGTGCCAGCACAGCTTATTATAGCGGGGCCTACGAGCAGTACTTC. Translation gives CASTAYYSGAYEQYF.

This clone occurred a few times. V and J are TRBV5-1 and TRBJ2-1; 8 positions agree with TRBD2. Germline V gives CDR1 SGHRS, CDR2 YFSETQ. V dropped 0 bases and J dropped 7; count of bases not matched to a gene: 6. This CDR3 is built from 15 residues. CDR3 sequence: CASSLDTGGGNEQFF. CDR3 nucleotide sequence: TGCGCCAGCAGCTTGGATACTGGCGGGGGGAATGAGCAGTTCTTC.

The rearrangement links TRBV18 to TRBJ1-5; 9 nucleotides align to TRBD1. Germline trimming cut 3 bases from V and 4 bases from J; bases unmatched to any gene: 1. The CDR3 covers 14 residues. Germline lookup yields CDR1 KGHSH and CDR2 LQKENI. CDR3 nucleotide sequence: TGTGCCAGCTCACCCGGGACAGGGAATCAGCCCCAGCATTTT. This sequence encodes CASSPGTGNQPQHF.

The V and J genes are TRBV18 and TRBJ1-2, with D possibly TRBD1 on 6 matching bases. The CDR3 is 15 residues long. V was clipped by 4 bases and J by 5 bases, with 17 bases between them. The germline gives CDR1 KGHSH, CDR2 LQKENI. This CDR3 is CASSQNRADLYGYTF. The CDR3, as DNA: TGTGCCAGCTCACAAAACAGGGCTGACCTGTATGGCTACACCTTC.

V usage is TRBV19 and J usage is TRBJ2-1, with D possibly being TRBD2 (6 bases). There are 15 residues in the CDR3. Trimming took 2 bases from V and 5 from J, leaving 13 bases between them. Germline lookup yields CDR1 LNHDA and CDR2 SQIVND (reference sequence). CDR3 sequence reads: CASSIRRGPNNEQFF. In DNA form, the CDR3 reads TGTGCCAGTAGTATACGGCGGGGCCCAAACAATGAGCAGTTCTTC.

The chain combines TRBV4-3 with TRBJ2-1; 7 bases map to TRBD1. The CDR3 has 15 residues. Germline CDR1 reads LGHNA; CDR2 reads YSLEER. V gave up 5 bases and J gave up 8 bases; unmatched junction bases: 12. The CDR3 DNA reads as TGCGCCAGCAGCGTGCGAGGACAGGATGCGGATGAGCAGTTCTTC. This gives the protein CASSVRGQDADEQFF.

This clone was observed a few times. The V call is TRBV27, the J call TRBJ1-5; 7 positions agree with TRBD1. This CDR3 is built from 15 residues. Germline values: CDR1 MNHEY, CDR2 SMNVEV (reference sequence). After removal of 5 bases from V and 6 bases from J, the junction contained 10 bases not matched to a gene. CDR3 DNA: TGTGCCAGCAGTAGACAGGGTGGGCAAAGTCAGCCCCAGCATTTT. Its protein is CASSRQGGQSQPQHF.

This clone was seen only a few times. The DNA of the CDR3 is TGTGCCAGCAGGGACAGGGAGGGCACTGAAGCTTTCTTT. Its protein is CASRDREGTEAFF. The rearrangement links TRBV2 to TRBJ1-1, with 8 nucleotides matching TRBD1. The J segment lost 4 bases and the V segment lost 6 bases, leaving 4 bases of the junction unmatched. This CDR3 contains 13 residues. Germline V gene sequence: CDR1 SNHLY, CDR2 FYNNEI.

V is TRBV11-2 and J is TRBJ1-6; a weak D match, TRBD1 (6 bases). The CDR3 is made up of 14 amino acids. V lost 5 bases and J lost 7, with 12 bases in between. Germline V CDR1 and CDR2: SGHAT, FQNNGV. The CDR3: CASSITGRNSPLHF. The CDR3 DNA reads TGTGCCAGCAGCATAACAGGGAGAAATTCACCCCTCCACTTT.

The chain couples TRBV7-2 to TRBJ2-1; 9 bases are a match to TRBD1. The CDR3 is 15 amino acids. The ends lost 3 bases at V and 5 bases at J; junction bases unmatched: 5. CDR1 is SGHTA and CDR2 is FQGNSA in the germline V gene. CDR3 coding DNA: TGTGCCAGCAGCTTTCACAGGGGGCAAGACAATGAGCAGTTCTTC. It specifies CASSFHRGQDNEQFF. Complete variable domain (other parts from reference TRBV7-2 and TRBJ2-1): GAGVSQSPSNKVTEKGKDVELRCDPISGHTALYWYRQSLGQGLEFLIYFQGNSAPDKSGLPSDRFSAERTGGSVSTLTIQRTQQEDSAVYLCASSFHRGQDNEQFFGPGTRLTVL.

This chain links TRBV29-1 with TRBJ1-1, with 7 bases matching TRBD1. With V trimmed by 7 bases and J by 1 base, 6 bases remained unmatched. The CDR3 totals 13 residues. Germline CDR1 and CDR2: SQVTM and ANQGSEA. The CDR3 DNA follows: TGCAGCGGACAGCGACAGGGGAACACTGAAGCTTTCTTT. It codes for CSGQRQGNTEAFF.

The chain joins TRBV7-9 to TRBJ2-2; a weak D match, TRBD2 (5 bases). Deletions cut 7 bases from V and 4 bases from J, with 13 bases between. Germline lookup yields CDR1 SEHNR and CDR2 FQNEAQ (reference sequence). The CDR3 has 14 residues. CDR3 in DNA: TGTGCCAGCACCAAGGCACTAGGCACCGGGGAGCTGTTTTTT. Protein sequence: CASTKALGTGELFF.

The chain has TRBV9 and TRBJ1-6; D is undetermined. V lost 1 base to trimming and J lost 2 bases, with 10 bases between them. The CDR3 is made up of 16 amino acids. The germline CDR1 and CDR2 sequences are SGDLS and YYNGEE. CDR3 in amino acids: CASSVSSSPYNSPLHF. In DNA, the CDR3 is TGTGCCAGCAGCGTAAGCTCTTCGCCCTATAATTCACCCCTCCACTTT.

This chain joins TRBV12-3 or TRBV12-4 and TRBJ1-5, with D unresolved. This CDR3 is 11 amino acids long. V was pared by 4 bases and J by 9 bases, with 7 bases between. In DNA, the CDR3 is TGTGCCAGCAGTTCCGGTGGGCCCCAGCATTTT. It translates to CASSSGGPQHF.

This clone was counted once. V and J are TRBV6-2 or TRBV6-3 and TRBJ2-2; a possible D gene is TRBD2 (5 bases). The CDR3 extends over 14 amino acids. V gave up 5 bases and J gave up 6 bases, with 13 bases separating them. Germline CDR1 MNHEY, CDR2 SVGEGT. This CDR3 is CASSRSGVPGELFF. CDR3 coding DNA: TGTGCCAGCAGTCGCAGCGGCGTTCCCGGGGAGCTGTTTTTT.

The DNA for the CDR3 is TGTGCCAGCAGCCAAGCAGATAGCACAGATACGCAGTATTTT. This encodes CASSQADSTDTQYF. The chain carries TRBV4-2 and TRBJ2-3; no firm D call. This CDR3 is 14 amino acids long. Trimming cost V 1 base and J 0 bases, with 5 bases left between them. The germline V gene has CDR1 LGHNA and CDR2 YNFKEQ.